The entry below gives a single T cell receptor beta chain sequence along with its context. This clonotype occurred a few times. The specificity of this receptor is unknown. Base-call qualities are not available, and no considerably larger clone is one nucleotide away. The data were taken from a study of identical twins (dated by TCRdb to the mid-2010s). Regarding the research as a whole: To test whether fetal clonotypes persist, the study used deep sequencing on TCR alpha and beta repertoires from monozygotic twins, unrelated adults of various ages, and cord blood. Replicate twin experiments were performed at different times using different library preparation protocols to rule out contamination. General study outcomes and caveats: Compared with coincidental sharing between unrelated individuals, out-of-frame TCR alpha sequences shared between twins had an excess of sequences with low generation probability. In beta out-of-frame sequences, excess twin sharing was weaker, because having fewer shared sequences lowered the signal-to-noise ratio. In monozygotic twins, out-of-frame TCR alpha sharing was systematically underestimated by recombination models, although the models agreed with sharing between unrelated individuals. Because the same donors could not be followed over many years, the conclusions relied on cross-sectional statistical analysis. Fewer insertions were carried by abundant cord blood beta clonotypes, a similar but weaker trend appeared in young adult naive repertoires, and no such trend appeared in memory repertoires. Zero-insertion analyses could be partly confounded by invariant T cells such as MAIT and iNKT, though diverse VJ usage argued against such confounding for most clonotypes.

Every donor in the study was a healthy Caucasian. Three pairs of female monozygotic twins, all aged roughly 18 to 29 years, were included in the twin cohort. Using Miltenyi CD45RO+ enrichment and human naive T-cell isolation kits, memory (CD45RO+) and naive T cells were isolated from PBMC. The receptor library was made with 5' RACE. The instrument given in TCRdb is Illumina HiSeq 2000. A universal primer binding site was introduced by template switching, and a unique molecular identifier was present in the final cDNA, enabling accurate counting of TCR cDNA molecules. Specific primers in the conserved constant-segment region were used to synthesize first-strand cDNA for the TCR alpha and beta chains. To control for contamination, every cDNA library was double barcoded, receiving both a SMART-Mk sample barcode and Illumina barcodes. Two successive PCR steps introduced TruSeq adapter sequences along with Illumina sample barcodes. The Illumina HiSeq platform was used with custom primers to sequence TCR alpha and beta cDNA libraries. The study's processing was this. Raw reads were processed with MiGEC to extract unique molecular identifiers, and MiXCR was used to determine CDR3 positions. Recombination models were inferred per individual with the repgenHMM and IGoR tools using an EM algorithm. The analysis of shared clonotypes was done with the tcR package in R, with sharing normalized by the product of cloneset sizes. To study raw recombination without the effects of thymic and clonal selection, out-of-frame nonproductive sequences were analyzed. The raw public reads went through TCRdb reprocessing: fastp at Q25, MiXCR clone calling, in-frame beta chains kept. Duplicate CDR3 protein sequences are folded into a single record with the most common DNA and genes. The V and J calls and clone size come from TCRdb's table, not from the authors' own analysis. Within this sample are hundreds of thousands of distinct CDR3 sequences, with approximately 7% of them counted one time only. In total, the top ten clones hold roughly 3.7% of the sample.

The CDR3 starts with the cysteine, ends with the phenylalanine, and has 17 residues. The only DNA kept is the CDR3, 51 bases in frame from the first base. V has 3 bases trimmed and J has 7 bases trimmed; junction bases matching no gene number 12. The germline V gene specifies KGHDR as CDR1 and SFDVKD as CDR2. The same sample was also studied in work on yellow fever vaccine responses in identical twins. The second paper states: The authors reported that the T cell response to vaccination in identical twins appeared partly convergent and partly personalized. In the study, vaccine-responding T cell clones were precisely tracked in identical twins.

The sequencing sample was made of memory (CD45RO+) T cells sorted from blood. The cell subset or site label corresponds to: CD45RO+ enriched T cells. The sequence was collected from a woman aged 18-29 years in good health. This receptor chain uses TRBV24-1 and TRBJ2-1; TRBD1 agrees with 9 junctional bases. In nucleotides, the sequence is TGTGCCACCAGTGATCCTACACCGGGACAGGGAAGAAATGAGCAGTTCTTC. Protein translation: CATSDPTPGQGRNEQFF.